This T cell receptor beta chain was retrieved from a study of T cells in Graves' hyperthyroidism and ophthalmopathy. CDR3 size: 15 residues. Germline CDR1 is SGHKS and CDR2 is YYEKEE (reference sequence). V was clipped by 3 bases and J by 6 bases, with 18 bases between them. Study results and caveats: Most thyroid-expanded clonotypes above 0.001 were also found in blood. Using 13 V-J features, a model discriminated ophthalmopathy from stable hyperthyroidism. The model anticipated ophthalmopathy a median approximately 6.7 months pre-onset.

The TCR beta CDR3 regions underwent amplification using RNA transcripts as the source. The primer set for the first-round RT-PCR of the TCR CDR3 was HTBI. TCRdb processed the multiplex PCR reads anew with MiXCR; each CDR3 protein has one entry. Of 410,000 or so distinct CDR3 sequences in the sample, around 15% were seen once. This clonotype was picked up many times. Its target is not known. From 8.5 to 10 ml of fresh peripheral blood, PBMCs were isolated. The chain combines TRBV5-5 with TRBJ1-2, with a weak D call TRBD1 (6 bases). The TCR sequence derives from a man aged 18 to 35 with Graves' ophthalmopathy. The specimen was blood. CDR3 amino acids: CASSYPQGIPDGYTF. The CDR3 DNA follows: TGTGCCAGCAGCTATCCACAGGGAATCCCGGATGGCTACACCTTC.